This T cell receptor (beta chain) was profiled in a study of T-cell reconstitution after alpha-beta-depleted transplantation in children. General study results and limits: Reportedly, roughly two months post-transplant, alpha-beta T cells arose from several hundred expanded graft clones.

Preparation of the TCRbeta library was carried out with unique molecular identifiers. TCRdb re-analysed the PCR reads in MiXCR, keeping a single row per CDR3 protein. The sample lists 200,000 to 250,000 distinct CDR3 sequences; about 7% were seen once. There are many counts of this clonotype. Its antigen remains unknown. This receptor was identified in a boy aged 2-9 years with acute lymphoblastic leukemia, due to receive a stem cell transplant. The specimen was PBMCs, collected before TCRalphabeta/CD19-depleted stem cell transplant.

CDR3 loop: CASTTGRLNSPLHF. CDR3 coding DNA: TGTGCCAGCACGACGGGCAGATTAAATTCACCCCTCCACTTT. V and J are TRBV11-2 and TRBJ1-6, with D unclear. Germline V lookup: CDR1 SGHAT, CDR2 FQNNGV. The length of the CDR3 is 14 residues. V was cut by 7 bases and J by 7 bases, with 14 bases left in between.